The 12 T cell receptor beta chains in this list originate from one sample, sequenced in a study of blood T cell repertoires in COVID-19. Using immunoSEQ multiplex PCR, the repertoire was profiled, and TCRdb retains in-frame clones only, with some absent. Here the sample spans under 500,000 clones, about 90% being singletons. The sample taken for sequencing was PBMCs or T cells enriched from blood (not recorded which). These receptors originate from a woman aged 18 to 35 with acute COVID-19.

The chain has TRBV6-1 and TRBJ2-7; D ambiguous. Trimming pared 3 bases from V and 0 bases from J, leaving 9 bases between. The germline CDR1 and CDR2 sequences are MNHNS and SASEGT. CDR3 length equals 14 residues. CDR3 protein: CASSDIVNSYEQYF. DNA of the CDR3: TGTGCCAGCAGTGATATCGTTAACTCCTACGAGCAGTACTTC.

The CDR3 loop is CASSMGDRLGSRGELFF. The CDR3 nucleotides are TGTGCCAGCAGCATGGGCGACAGGCTGGGATCCCGCGGGGAGCTGTTTTTT. V gene TRBV21-1 combines with J gene TRBJ2-2; the table's D call, TRBD1, was not checked against the DNA. TRBV21-1 is a pseudogene segment. The CDR3 totals 17 residues.

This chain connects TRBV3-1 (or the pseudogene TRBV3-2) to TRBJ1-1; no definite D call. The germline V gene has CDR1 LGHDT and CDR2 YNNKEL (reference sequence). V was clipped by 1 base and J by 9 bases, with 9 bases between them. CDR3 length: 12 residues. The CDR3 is CASSQVPRQAFF. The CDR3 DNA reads TGTGCCAGCAGCCAAGTACCTAGGCAAGCTTTCTTT.

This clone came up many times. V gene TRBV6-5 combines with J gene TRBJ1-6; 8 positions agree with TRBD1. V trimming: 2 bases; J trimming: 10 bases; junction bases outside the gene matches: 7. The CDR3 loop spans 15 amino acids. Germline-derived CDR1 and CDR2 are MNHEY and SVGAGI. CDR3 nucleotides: TGTGCCAGCAGTTACACCGGGACAGGACACTCACCCCTCCACTTT. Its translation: CASSYTGTGHSPLHF.

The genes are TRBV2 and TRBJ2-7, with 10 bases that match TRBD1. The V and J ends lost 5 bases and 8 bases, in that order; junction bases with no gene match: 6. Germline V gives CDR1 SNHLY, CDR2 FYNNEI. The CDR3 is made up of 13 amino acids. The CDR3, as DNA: TGTGCCAGCAGTACCGGGACAGGGGTAAAGCAGTACTTC. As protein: CASSTGTGVKQYF.

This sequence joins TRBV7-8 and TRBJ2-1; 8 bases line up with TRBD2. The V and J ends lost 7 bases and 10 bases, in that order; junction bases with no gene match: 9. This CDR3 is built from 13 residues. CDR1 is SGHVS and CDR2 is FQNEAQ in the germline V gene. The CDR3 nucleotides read TGTGCCAGCACATGGACTAGCCCTAGGGAGCAGTTCTTC. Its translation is CASTWTSPREQFF.

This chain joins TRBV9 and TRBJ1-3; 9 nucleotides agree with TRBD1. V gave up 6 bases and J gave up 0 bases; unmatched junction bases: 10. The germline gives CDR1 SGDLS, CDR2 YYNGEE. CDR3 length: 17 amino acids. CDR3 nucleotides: TGTGCCAGCAACAAACACGGGACAGGGCTCTCTGGAAACACCATATATTTT. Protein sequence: CASNKHGTGLSGNTIYF.

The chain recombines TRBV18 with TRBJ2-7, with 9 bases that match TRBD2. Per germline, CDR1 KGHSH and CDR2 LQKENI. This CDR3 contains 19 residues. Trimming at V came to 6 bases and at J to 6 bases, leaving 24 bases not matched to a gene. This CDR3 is CASSRHPGGSGTSLSEQYF. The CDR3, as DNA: TGTGCCAGCTCGCGTCATCCTGGAGGGTCCGGGACTAGCTTATCCGAGCAGTACTTC.

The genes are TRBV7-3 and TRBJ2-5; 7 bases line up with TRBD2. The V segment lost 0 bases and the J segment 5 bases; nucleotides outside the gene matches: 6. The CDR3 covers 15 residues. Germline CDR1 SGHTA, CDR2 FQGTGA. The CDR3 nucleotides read TGTGCCAGCAGCTTAACGCTTAGCGGGCTTGAGACCCAGTACTTC. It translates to CASSLTLSGLETQYF.

The CDR3 coding sequence is TGTGCCACCAGCAGAGGTAGGACAGGGCCCATGAACACTGAAGCTTTCTTT. This translates into CATSRGRTGPMNTEAFF. The chain uses TRBV15 and TRBJ1-1; TRBD1 agrees at 8 bases. This CDR3 contains 17 residues. The germline V gene has CDR1 LNHNV and CDR2 YYDKDF (reference sequence). J lost 0 bases, V lost 1 base, and 7 bases had no gene match.

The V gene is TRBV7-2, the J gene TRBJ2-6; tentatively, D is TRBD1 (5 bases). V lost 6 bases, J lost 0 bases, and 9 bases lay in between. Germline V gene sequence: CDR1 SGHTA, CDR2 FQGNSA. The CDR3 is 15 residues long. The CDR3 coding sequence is TGTGCCAGCAGGCAGGGCCTCTCTGGGGCCAACGTCCTGACTTTC. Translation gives CASRQGLSGANVLTF.

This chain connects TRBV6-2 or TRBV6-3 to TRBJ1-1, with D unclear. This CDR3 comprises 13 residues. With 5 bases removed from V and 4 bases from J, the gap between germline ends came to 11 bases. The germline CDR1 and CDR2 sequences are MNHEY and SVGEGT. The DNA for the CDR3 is TGTGCCAGCAGTAACCCGGGAGTCACTGAAGCTTTCTTT. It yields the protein CASSNPGVTEAFF.